This entry concerns a single TCR beta chain. Its antigen is still unknown. Trimming removed 6 bases at V and 7 bases at J, with 12 bases between. Germline V gene lookup returns CDR1 MNHNY and CDR2 SVGAGI (reference sequence). This CDR3 comprises 13 residues. Produced via immunoSEQ multiplex PCR; TCRdb's table is partial and in-frame only. Among 15,000 to 20,000 clones, more than 60% were seen once, and the ten largest hold 3.2%. Allogeneic regulatory or mature dendritic cells were co-cultured for 5 days with CFSE-labeled sorted T cells at 1:10. This specimen belongs to a study of regulatory dendritic cells for organ transplantation. Broader study findings: Considerable individual heterogeneity was seen in alloreactive memory CD8+ T cells.

The sequence was obtained from a human donor in good health. What was sequenced was memory CD4+ T cells from blood cultured with regulatory dendritic cells. The subset here: CD45RO+ memory T cells. This rearrangement joins TRBV6-6 to TRBJ1-4; D is unclear. The CDR3 DNA reads as TGTGCCAGCAGGTCCTCCTGGGGTGAAAAACTGTTTTTT. It specifies CASRSSWGEKLFF.